This T cell receptor beta chain was sequenced during a study of T-cell reconstitution after alpha-beta-depleted transplantation in children. Whole-study findings and limits: Several hundred rapidly expanded clones from non-depleted graft cells reportedly supplied alpha-beta T cells about two months post-transplant.

The CDR3 sequence is 20 residues long. V lost 5 bases and J lost 0; bases outside the gene matches: 12. TCRbeta library construction was performed incorporating unique molecular identifiers. MiXCR, applied by TCRdb to the PCR reads, yields one record per CDR3 protein. The sample holds 500,000 to 600,000 distinct CDR3 sequences, approximately 30% seen once. In this sample, this clonotype turned up a few times. Its antigen is unknown. The chain uses TRBV12-3 or TRBV12-4 and TRBJ2-1; 14 bases align to TRBD2. The sequenced sample was PBMCs, obtained before TCRalphabeta/CD19-depleted stem cell transplant. The sequence came from a boy under two years old with Wiskott-Aldrich syndrome, due to receive a stem cell transplant. CDR3 in amino acids: CASSPSPGLAGDSSYNEQFF. DNA of the CDR3: TGTGCCAGCAGTCCGTCCCCGGGACTAGCGGGGGACAGCTCCTACAATGAGCAGTTCTTC.